Following are 17 T cell receptor beta chains from one sample sequenced in a study of shared clonotypes between healthy human individuals. Profiling relied on immunoSEQ multiplex PCR, and the TCRdb table lists in-frame clones only, not all of them. This table holds about 600,000 clones, 97% found once. The sequenced material came from naive CD4+ T cells sorted from blood. Subset indicated: CD45RA+ positively selected. The receptor source for this set is a woman in her thirties in good health.

The chain combines TRBV25-1 with TRBJ1-2; D is unclear. Trimming cost V 3 bases and J 2 bases, with 10 bases left between them. Germline lookup yields CDR1 MGHDK and CDR2 SYGVNS. The CDR3 runs to 14 residues. CDR3 residues: CASSDQDGNYGYTF. In nucleotides, the CDR3 is TGTGCCAGCAGTGACCAGGACGGGAACTATGGCTACACCTTC.

This sequence joins TRBV7-9 and TRBJ1-2; D not certain. This CDR3 is built from 13 residues. Trimming removed 3 bases at V and 2 bases at J, with 7 bases between. The germline gives CDR1 SEHNR, CDR2 FQNEAQ (reference sequence). The CDR3 DNA reads TGTGCCAGCAGCTTTCCGCTAAACTATGGCTACACCTTC. Its translation: CASSFPLNYGYTF.

V and J are TRBV11-2 and TRBJ1-1, with D perhaps matching TRBD1 (5 bases). Germline lookup yields CDR1 SGHAT and CDR2 FQNNGV. Trimming took 6 bases from V and 5 from J, leaving 19 bases between them. The CDR3 runs to 15 residues. CDR3 DNA sequence: TGTGCCAGCAGGGGACCTTTAGTGGGCAAGACTGAAGCTTTCTTT. It encodes CASRGPLVGKTEAFF.

The chain has TRBV6-5 and TRBJ2-3, with 9 nucleotides matching TRBD1. CDR3 length equals 15 residues. V dropped 7 bases and J dropped 5; count of bases not matched to a gene: 10. Germline-derived CDR1 and CDR2 are MNHEY and SVGAGI. Written as DNA, the CDR3 is TGTGCCAGCACGGGGAGGGACAGGGATGTAGATACGCAGTATTTT. It is translated as CASTGRDRDVDTQYF.

This clone has just one count. CDR3 sequence: CASSTLLSNQPQHF. For the CDR3, the DNA is TGTGCCAGCAGTACCCTCTTGAGCAATCAGCCCCAGCATTTT. The gene calls are TRBV6-1 and TRBJ1-5; no definite D call. CDR1 is MNHNS and CDR2 is SASEGT in the germline V gene. The CDR3 consists of 14 residues. V was clipped by 5 bases and J by 1 base, with 9 bases between them.

The chain joins TRBV18 to TRBJ1-2, with unresolved D. Germline V gene sequence: CDR1 KGHSH, CDR2 LQKENI. V lost 2 bases and J 4 bases, leaving 11 bases between the germline ends. This CDR3 contains 14 residues. The CDR3 DNA sequence: TGTGCCAGCTCACCAGACAAGCAGCTCTATGGCTACACCTTC. It codes for CASSPDKQLYGYTF.

This sequence joins TRBV28 and TRBJ1-2, with D maybe TRBD1 (6 bases). V dropped 11 bases and J dropped 5 bases, with 18 bases sitting between them. The CDR3 runs 13 residues. CDR1 is MDHEN, CDR2 SYDVKM, per germline. This CDR3 is CASGGAEIYGYTF. CDR3 coding DNA: TGTGCCTCGGGGGGGGCGGAGATTTATGGCTACACCTTC.

This rearrangement joins TRBV19 to TRBJ2-1, with 11 bases lining up with TRBD1. V shed 5 bases, J shed 6 bases, and the junction held 3 bases outside the gene matches. This CDR3 contains 14 residues. Germline-derived CDR1 and CDR2 are LNHDA and SQIVND (reference sequence). CDR3 DNA sequence: TGTGCCAGTAGTCGGACAGGGGGCGTCAATGAGCAGTTCTTC. Encoded protein: CASSRTGGVNEQFF.

The V and J genes are TRBV19 and TRBJ2-7, with 8 bases identical to TRBD1. This CDR3 has 15 residues. Germline CDR1 is LNHDA and CDR2 is SQIVND (reference sequence). V was pared by 1 base and J by 3 bases, with 5 bases of the junction left unmatched. This CDR3 reads CASSIGTGSIYEQYF. The CDR3 bases are TGTGCCAGTAGTATAGGGACAGGGTCAATCTACGAGCAGTACTTC.

This chain uses TRBV5-4 with TRBJ2-7; 7 nucleotides align to TRBD2. This CDR3 comprises 19 residues. J gave up 0 bases and V 4 bases, and 19 bases lay outside the gene matches. Germline values: CDR1 SGHNT, CDR2 YYREEE (reference sequence). The CDR3 coding sequence is TGTGCCAGCAGCCCCGTGGGTATAGCGGGTAGGGTGAACTCCTACGAGCAGTACTTC. It specifies CASSPVGIAGRVNSYEQYF.

Written as DNA, the CDR3 is TGTGCCAGCAGTGAGTTAGACCCTGCCTACGAGCAGTACTTC. Amino acid sequence: CASSELDPAYEQYF. The V call is TRBV28, the J call TRBJ2-7, with D unclear. Trimming took 5 bases from V and 2 from J, leaving 13 bases between them. From germline, CDR1 is MDHEN and CDR2 SYDVKM. This CDR3 is built from 14 residues.

V is TRBV6-9 and J is TRBJ1-5, with unresolved D. This CDR3 comprises 13 residues. V was shortened by 3 bases and J by 3 bases, with 6 bases between the two germline ends. CDR1 MNHGY and CDR2 SVAAGI come from the germline V gene. CDR3 nucleotide sequence: TGTGCCAGCAGTTACAGCATCAATCAGCCCCAGCATTTT. Protein: CASSYSINQPQHF.

This rearrangement joins TRBV6-5 to TRBJ1-2; 8 positions match TRBD1. Germline V lookup: CDR1 MNHEY, CDR2 SVGAGI. The CDR3 loop spans 13 amino acids. The V and J ends lost 6 bases and 8 bases, in that order; junction bases with no gene match: 8. DNA for the CDR3: TGTGCCAGCAGCCAGGACAGGGTGAGAGGCTACACCTTC. Translated, it gives CASSQDRVRGYTF.

CDR3 DNA: TGTGCCTGGAGCGATACAACGGACAGGGACACTGAAGCTTTCTTT. Its protein is CAWSDTTDRDTEAFF. This rearrangement joins TRBV30 to TRBJ1-1; TRBD1 matches 8 bases. CDR3 length: 15 amino acids. Per the germline V gene, CDR1 is GTSNPN and CDR2 is SVGIG (reference sequence). V shed 3 bases and J 3 bases; nucleotides not matched to a gene: 9.

The V and J genes are TRBV5-6 and TRBJ1-4, with D possibly TRBD1 on 5 matching bases. The CDR3 consists of 17 residues. V dropped 1 base and J dropped 3 bases, with 16 bases sitting between them. The germline V gene encodes CDR1 SGHDT and CDR2 YYEEEE. CDR3 loop: CASSLRGGGLANEKLFF. The CDR3 DNA follows: TGTGCCAGCAGCTTGCGGGGGGGAGGACTCGCTAATGAAAAACTGTTTTTT.

The chain carries TRBV7-2 and TRBJ1-4, with 9 bases identical to TRBD1. The CDR3 is 15 residues long. J lost 7 bases, V lost 4 bases, and 7 bases had no gene match. Germline V gene data show CDR1 as SGHTA and CDR2 as FQGNSA. CDR3 loop: CASSSPTGGTEKLFF. The CDR3 DNA reads TGTGCCAGCAGCTCCCCGACAGGGGGGACTGAAAAACTGTTTTTT. The full variable domain, its missing parts supplied by reference TRBV7-2 and TRBJ1-4, is GAGVSQSPSNKVTEKGKDVELRCDPISGHTALYWYRQSLGQGLEFLIYFQGNSAPDKSGLPSDRFSAERTGGSVSTLTIQRTQQEDSAVYLCASSSPTGGTEKLFFGSGTQLSVL.

The V gene is TRBV19, the J gene TRBJ1-5, with a weak D call TRBD1 (6 bases). CDR1 LNHDA and CDR2 SQIVND come from the germline V gene (reference sequence). With 4 bases removed from V and 2 bases from J, the gap between germline ends came to 15 bases. CDR3 length: 16 residues. Here the CDR3 reads CASSTNRVRGNQPQHF. The CDR3, as DNA: TGTGCCAGTAGTACCAACAGGGTAAGGGGCAATCAGCCCCAGCATTTT.